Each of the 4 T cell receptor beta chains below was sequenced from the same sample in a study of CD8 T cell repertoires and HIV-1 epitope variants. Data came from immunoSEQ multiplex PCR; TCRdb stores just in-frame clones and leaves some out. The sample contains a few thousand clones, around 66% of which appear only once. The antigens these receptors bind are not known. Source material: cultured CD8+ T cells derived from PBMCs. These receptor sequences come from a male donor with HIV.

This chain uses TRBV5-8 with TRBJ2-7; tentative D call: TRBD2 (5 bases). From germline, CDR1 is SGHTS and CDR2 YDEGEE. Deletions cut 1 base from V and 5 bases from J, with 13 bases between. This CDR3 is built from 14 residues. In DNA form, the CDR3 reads TGTGCCAGCAGCTTGACGAGGGTAGCCCACGAGCAGTACTTC. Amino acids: CASSLTRVAHEQYF.

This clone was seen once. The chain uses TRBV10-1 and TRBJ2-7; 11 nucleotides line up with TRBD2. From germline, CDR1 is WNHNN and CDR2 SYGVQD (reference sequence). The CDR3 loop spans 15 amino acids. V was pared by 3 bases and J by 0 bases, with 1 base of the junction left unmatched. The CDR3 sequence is CASSELAGVSYEQYF. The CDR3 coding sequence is TGCGCCAGCAGTGAACTAGCGGGAGTCTCCTACGAGCAGTACTTC.

The CDR3 protein is CAISEVRGGDTQYF. CDR3 nucleotide sequence: TGTGCCATCAGTGAGGTCAGGGGGGGAGATACGCAGTATTTT. The chain uses TRBV10-3 and TRBJ2-3; the D call may be TRBD1 or TRBD2 (7 bases each). Trimming stripped 2 bases from V and 5 bases from J, with 11 bases between. The CDR3 is 14 amino acids. Per germline, CDR1 ENHRY and CDR2 SYGVKD.

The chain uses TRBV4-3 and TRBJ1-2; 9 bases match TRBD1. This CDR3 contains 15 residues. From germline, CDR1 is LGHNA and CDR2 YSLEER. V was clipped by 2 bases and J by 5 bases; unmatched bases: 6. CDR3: CASSQLQGARYGYTF. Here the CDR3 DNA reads TGCGCCAGCAGCCAATTACAGGGGGCGAGGTATGGCTACACCTTC.